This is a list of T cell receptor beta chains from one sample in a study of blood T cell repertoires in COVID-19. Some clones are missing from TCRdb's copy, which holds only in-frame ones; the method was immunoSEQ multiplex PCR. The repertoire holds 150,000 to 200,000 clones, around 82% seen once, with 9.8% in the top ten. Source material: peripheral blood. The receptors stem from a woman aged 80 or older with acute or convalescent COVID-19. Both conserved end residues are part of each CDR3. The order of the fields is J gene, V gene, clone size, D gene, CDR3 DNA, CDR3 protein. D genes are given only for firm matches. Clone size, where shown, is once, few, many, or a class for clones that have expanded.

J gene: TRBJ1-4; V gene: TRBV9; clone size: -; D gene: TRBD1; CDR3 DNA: TGTGCCAGCAGCGGATCCGGGACAGGCTACGAAAAACTGTTTTTT; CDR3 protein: CASSGSGTGYEKLFF
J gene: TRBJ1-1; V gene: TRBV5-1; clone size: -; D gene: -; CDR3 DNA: TGCGCCAGCAGAGAGGACAGTCTGGGCCACACTGAAGCTTTCTTT; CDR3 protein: CASREDSLGHTEAFF
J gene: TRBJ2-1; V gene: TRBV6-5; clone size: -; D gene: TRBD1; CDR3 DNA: TGTGCCAGCAAAGGACAGGGAAGGTTCTACAATGAGCAGTTCTTC; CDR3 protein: CASKGQGRFYNEQFF
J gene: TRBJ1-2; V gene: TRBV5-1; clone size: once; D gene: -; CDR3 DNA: TGCGCCAGCAGCTTAGAGGGGACTCGCTATGGCTACACCTTC; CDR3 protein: CASSLEGTRYGYTF
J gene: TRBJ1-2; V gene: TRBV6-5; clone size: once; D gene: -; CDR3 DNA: TGTGCCAGCAGTTACGGGGGCAGCCCTTCTAACTATGGCTACACCTTC; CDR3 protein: CASSYGGSPSNYGYTF
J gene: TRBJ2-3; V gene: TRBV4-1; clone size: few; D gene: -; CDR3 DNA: TGCGCCAGCAGTGAACTACCACGGGGAAGGGGCACAGATACGCAGTATTTT; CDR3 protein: CASSELPRGRGTDTQYF
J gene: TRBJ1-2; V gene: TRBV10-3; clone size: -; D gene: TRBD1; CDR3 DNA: TGTGCCATCTGTGGACAGGTTCCTAACTATGGCTACACCTTC; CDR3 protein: CAICGQVPNYGYTF
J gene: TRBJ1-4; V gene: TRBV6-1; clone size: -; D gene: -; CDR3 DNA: TGTGCCAGCAGTGAAGACAGGGATGAAAAACTGTTTTTT; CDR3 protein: CASSEDRDEKLFF
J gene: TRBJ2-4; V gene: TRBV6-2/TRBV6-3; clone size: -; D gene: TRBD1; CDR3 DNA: TGTGCCAGCAGTTACCTTGGGACAGGGCTTACCTTC; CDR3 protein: CASSYLGTGLTF
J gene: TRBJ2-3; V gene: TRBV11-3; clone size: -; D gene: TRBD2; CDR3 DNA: TGTGCCAGCAGCCCTGGACTAGCGCCGAATGTCGATACGCAGTATTTT; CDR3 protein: CASSPGLAPNVDTQYF
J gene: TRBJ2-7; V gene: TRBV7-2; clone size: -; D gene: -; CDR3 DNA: TGTGCCAGCAGCTACAAAGGGAGCCCGGAGGCCTTGTCCTACGAGCAGTACTTC; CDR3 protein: CASSYKGSPEALSYEQYF